Included here is one T cell receptor (beta chain) sequence, with context. The count of this clone is one. What this receptor recognizes is not known. There are no base qualities to consult, and no much larger clone falls within one base. The data derive from a study of blood T cell repertoires in COVID-19 (dated by TCRdb to between 2020 and 2021). Regarding the complete study: Samples from collaborators originated in the United States, Italy and Spain and spanned both the acute and convalescent phases of COVID-19. The material from the prospective study consisted of cDNA or gDNA derived from T cells, B-cell-depleted T cells, or PBMCs. Subjects who had been exposed to COVID-19, were actively infected with it, or had recovered from it provided the deeply sampled blood TCRbeta repertoires that made up the dataset. The repertoires were released in a freely available public database intended as a resource for research on the immune response to SARS-CoV-2. The samples were drawn from two sources: the first 160 participants of the ongoing ImmuneRACE study, and some 1,300 subjects contributed by 6 global collaborators. The sample metadata nearly always contained a de-identified subject ID, COVID-19 status, age in years and sex. HLA class I and class II types, where available, came from metadata supplied by the sample provider rather than from assay-based typing.

Collaborating institutions collected whole blood in K2EDTA tubes following their own protocols. Collaborator samples were shipped for TCRbeta analysis as frozen whole blood, isolated PBMCs, or DNA extracted from either sample type. The paper as a whole reports these results and caveats: How much clinical and demographic metadata was included differed by source and by participant, and the metadata was provided uncurated.

Including cysteine and phenylalanine, the CDR3 has 15 amino acids. Left in the record is the CDR3 DNA by itself, 45 bases read in frame from the first base. The germline V and J ends show losses of 6 bases and 2 bases respectively, and no gene match explains 7 bases of the junction. Based on the germline V gene (reference sequence), the CDR1 and CDR2 sequences are SEHNR and FQNEAQ. The immunoSEQ Assay, a bias-controlled multiplex PCR, was used to amplify TCRbeta CDR3 regions from genomic DNA. The published analysis was carried out like this. The number of nucleated cells in each sample was estimated by amplification of reference gene primers within the assay. To quantify the absolute abundance of each unique TCRbeta CDR3 rearrangement, sequence reads were collapsed and filtered. For each sample, productive Simpson clonality was calculated as the square root of Simpson's diversity index over productive rearrangements. TCRdb retrieved this table from immuneACCESS and kept in-frame rearrangements only. Not all clones are present; in checked studies, unresolved V genes account for under half, and no reason is known for the remainder. The V and J calls and clone size are taken from that table; D and trimming were inferred from the DNA. This sample is represented by about 20,000 clones; 70% to 90% of them were singletons. The ten largest clonotypes hold over 7% of the sample.

The sequenced material came from peripheral blood. The TCR was taken from a human donor with active COVID-19. The donor label of this sample is uncertain. The sequence links TRBV7-9 to TRBJ2-3; 8 central nucleotides agree with TRBD2. This receptor carries the CDR3 CASSRILADTDTQYF. DNA sequence: TGTGCCAGCAGTCGGATACTAGCGGACACAGATACGCAGTATTTT.